The rows below give T cell receptor beta chains drawn from one sample of a study of Graves' ophthalmopathy and Graves' hyperthyroidism. From the multiplex PCR reads, TCRdb called clonotypes with MiXCR, one entry per CDR3 protein. The sample includes more than 1,000,000 distinct CDR3 sequences, roughly two fifths of them seen just once. Sequences were obtained from peripheral blood or thyroid tissue (not recorded which). Receptors were obtained from an adult man with Graves' hyperthyroidism. CDR3s include the opening cysteine and the closing phenylalanine or tryptophan. D genes are given only for firm matches. Size values are once, few and many counts, or a class for expanded clones, and some rows have none.

length: 13
V: TRBV20-1
D: -
size: few
J: TRBJ1-1
CDR3: CSASGLGGTEAFF
DNA: TGCAGTGCTAGCGGTTTAGGGGGCACTGAAGCTTTCTTT

length: 13
V: TRBV20-1
D: TRBD2
size: -
J: TRBJ2-5
CDR3: CSARGAGGETQYF
DNA: TGCAGTGCTAGGGGGGCGGGGGGTGAGACCCAGTACTTC

length: 16
V: TRBV11-2
D: -
size: -
J: TRBJ2-5
CDR3: CASSPAGGTYQETQYF
DNA: TGTGCCAGCAGCCCCGCAGGTGGCACGTACCAAGAGACCCAGTACTTC

length: 16
V: TRBV10-3
D: -
size: -
J: TRBJ1-3
CDR3: CASSAGGFFSGNTIYF
DNA: TGTGCCAGCAGTGCCGGGGGGTTCTTCTCTGGAAACACCATATATTTT

length: 10
V: TRBV12-3/TRBV12-4
D: -
size: -
J: TRBJ1-2
CDR3: CASSPGLLTF
DNA: TGTGCCAGCAGTCCGGGACTCTTGACCTTC

length: 14
V: TRBV6-4
D: -
size: few
J: TRBJ1-2
CDR3: CASSRDKNNYGYTF
DNA: TGTGCCAGCAGTCGGGACAAAAACAACTATGGCTACACCTTC

length: 14
V: TRBV7-8
D: TRBD1
size: -
J: TRBJ1-5
CDR3: CASLGTGINQPQHF
DNA: TGTGCTAGCCTCGGGACAGGGATAAATCAGCCCCAGCATTTT

length: 15
V: TRBV15
D: -
size: many
J: TRBJ1-1
CDR3: CATSRGRDGNTEAFF
DNA: TGTGCCACCAGCAGAGGAAGGGACGGGAACACTGAAGCTTTCTTT

length: 16
V: TRBV5-1
D: TRBD1
size: many
J: TRBJ2-7
CDR3: CASSIAPGQATYEQYF
DNA: TGCGCCAGCTCAATCGCCCCGGGACAGGCGACCTACGAGCAGTACTTC

length: 14
V: TRBV9
D: -
size: many
J: TRBJ2-7
CDR3: CASSEGSSSYEQYF
DNA: TGTGCCAGCAGCGAGGGGTCTTCATCCTACGAGCAGTACTTC